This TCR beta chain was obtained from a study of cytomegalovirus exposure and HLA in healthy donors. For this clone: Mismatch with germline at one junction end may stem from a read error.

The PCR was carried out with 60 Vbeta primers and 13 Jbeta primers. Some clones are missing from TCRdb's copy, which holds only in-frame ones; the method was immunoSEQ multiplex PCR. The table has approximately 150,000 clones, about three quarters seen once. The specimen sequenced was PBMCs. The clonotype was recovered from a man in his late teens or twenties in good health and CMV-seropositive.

The CDR3 protein is CASSDWKDRARGESDF. The CDR3 nucleotides read TGCGCCAGCAGTGACTGGAAGGATCGGGCCCGGGGAGAATCGGATTTT. The chain uses TRBV10-1 and TRBJ1-5; the D is unclear. Germline-derived CDR1 and CDR2 are WNHNN and SYGVQD (reference sequence). The CDR3 totals 16 residues.